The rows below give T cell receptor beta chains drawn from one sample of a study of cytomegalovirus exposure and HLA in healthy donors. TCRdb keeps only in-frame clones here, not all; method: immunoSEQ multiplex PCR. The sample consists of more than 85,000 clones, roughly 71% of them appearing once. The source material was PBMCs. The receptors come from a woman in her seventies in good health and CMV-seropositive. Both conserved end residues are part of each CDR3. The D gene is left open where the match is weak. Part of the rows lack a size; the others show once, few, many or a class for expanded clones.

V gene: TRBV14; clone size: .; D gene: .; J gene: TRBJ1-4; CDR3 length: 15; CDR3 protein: CASSPRHGEGEKLFF; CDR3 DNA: TGTGCCAGCAGCCCTCGACATGGGGAGGGCGAAAAACTGTTTTTT
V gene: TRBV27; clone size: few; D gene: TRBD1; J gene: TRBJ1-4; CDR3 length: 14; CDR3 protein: CASSLRGLGEKLFF; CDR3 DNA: TGTGCCAGCAGTTTAAGGGGGCTAGGTGAAAAACTGTTTTTT
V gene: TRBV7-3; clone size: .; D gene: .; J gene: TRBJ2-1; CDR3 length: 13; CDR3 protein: CASSLFRDNEQFF; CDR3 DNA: TGTGCCAGCAGCTTATTCCGGGACAATGAGCAGTTCTTC
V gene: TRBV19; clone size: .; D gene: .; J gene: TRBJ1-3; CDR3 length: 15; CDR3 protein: CASSIDGSSGNTIYF; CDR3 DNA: TGTGCCAGTAGTATAGATGGCAGCTCTGGAAACACCATATATTTT
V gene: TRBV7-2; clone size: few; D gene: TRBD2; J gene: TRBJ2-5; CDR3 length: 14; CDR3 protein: CASSPSLAGETQYF; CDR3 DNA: TGTGCCAGCAGCCCCTCCCTAGCGGGGGAGACCCAGTACTTC
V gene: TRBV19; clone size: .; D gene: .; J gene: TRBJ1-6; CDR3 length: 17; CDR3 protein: CASSILGRRAFDSPLHF; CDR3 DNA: TGTGCCAGTAGTATTTTAGGCAGGAGGGCCTTCGATTCACCCCTCCACTTT
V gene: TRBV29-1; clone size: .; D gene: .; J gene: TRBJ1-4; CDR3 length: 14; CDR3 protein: CSAGGQGISEKLFF; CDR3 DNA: TGCAGCGCAGGTGGCCAGGGTATCAGTGAAAAACTGTTTTTT
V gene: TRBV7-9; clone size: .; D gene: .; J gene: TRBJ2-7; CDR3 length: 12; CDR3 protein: CASSIGQSYQYF; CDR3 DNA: TGTGCCAGCAGCATAGGACAGTCTTACCAGTACTTC
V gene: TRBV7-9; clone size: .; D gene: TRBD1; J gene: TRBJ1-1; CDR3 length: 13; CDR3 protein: CASGSTGPTEAFF; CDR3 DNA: TGTGCCAGCGGATCGACAGGGCCCACTGAAGCTTTCTTT
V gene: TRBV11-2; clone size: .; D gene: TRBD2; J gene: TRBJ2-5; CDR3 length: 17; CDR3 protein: CASSLGLAGRYQETQYF; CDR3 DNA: TGTGCCAGCAGCTTAGGACTAGCGGGGAGGTACCAAGAGACCCAGTACTTC
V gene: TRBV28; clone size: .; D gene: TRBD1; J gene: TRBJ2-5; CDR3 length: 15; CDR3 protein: CASSPDRGVPETQYF; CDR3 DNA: TGTGCCAGCAGTCCCGACAGGGGGGTACCAGAGACCCAGTACTTC
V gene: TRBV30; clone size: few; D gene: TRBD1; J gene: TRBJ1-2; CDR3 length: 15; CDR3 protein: CASWGPGTGAYGYTF; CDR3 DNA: TGTGCCTCTTGGGGGCCCGGGACAGGGGCCTATGGCTACACCTTC
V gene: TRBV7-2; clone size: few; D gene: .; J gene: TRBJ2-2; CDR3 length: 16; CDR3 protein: CASSSQGHMNTGELFF; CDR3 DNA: TGTGCCAGCAGCTCGCAGGGACATATGAACACCGGGGAGCTGTTTTTT
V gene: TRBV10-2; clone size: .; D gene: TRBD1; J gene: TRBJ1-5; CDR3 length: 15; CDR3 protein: CASSLDRGLGQPQHF; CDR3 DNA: TGCGCCAGCAGCCTGGACAGGGGGCTCGGTCAGCCCCAGCATTTT
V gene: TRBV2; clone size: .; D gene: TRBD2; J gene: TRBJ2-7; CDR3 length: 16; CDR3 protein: CASSEVDSGAAYEQYF; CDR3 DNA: TGTGCCAGCAGTGAAGTGGATAGCGGGGCGGCCTACGAGCAGTACTTC
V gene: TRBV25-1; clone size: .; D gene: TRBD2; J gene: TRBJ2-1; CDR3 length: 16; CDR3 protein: CASSEGSSGGGYEQFF; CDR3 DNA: TGTGCCAGCAGTGAGGGGTCTAGCGGGGGGGGCTATGAGCAGTTCTTC
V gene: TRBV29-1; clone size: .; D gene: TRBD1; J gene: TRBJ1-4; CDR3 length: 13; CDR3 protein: CSGRTGVKEKLFF; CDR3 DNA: TGCAGCGGCCGGACAGGCGTCAAAGAAAAACTGTTTTTT
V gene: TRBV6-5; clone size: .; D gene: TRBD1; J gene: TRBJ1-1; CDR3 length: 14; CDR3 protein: CASSARGRGTEAFF; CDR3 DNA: TGTGCCAGCAGTGCCAGGGGGCGGGGTACTGAAGCTTTCTTT
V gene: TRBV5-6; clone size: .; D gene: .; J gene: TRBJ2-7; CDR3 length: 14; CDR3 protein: CASTQGQQFYEQYF; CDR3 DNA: TGTGCCAGCACCCAGGGGCAACAGTTCTACGAGCAGTACTTC
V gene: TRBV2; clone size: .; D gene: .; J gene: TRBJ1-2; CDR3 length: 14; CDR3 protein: CASIIGNPNYGYTF; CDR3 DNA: TGTGCCAGCATAATCGGTAATCCTAACTATGGCTACACCTTC
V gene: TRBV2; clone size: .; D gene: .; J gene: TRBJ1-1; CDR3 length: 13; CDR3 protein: CASKSQAYTEAFF; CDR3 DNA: TGTGCCAGCAAATCACAGGCGTACACTGAAGCTTTCTTT
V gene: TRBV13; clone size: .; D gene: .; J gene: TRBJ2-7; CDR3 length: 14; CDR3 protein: CASSFNRAYYEQYF; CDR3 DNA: TGTGCCAGCAGCTTCAACAGGGCATACTACGAGCAGTACTTC
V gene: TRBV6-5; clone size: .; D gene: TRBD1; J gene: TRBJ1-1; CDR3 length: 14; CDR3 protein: CASSPDRDLGEAFF; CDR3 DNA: TGTGCCAGCAGCCCCGACAGGGACCTAGGGGAAGCTTTCTTT
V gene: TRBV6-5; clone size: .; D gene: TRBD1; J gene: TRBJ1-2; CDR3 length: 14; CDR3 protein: CASSYTTGGNGYTF; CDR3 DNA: TGTGCCAGCAGTTATACGACAGGGGGTAATGGCTACACCTTC
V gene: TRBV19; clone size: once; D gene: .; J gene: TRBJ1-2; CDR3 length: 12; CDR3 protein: CASSIAPGGYTF; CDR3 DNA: TGTGCCAGTAGTATAGCCCCAGGGGGCTACACCTTC
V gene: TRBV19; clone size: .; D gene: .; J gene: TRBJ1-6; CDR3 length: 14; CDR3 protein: CASRTQSGNSPLHF; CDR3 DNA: TGTGCCAGTAGAACCCAGTCGGGAAATTCACCCCTCCACTTT